These 10 T cell receptor beta chains were sequenced from one sample in a study of T cell repertoires in cytomegalovirus infection. These receptors' targets are unknown. TCRdb analysed the reads with MiXCR anew, one entry per CDR3 protein. The sample holds hundreds of thousands of distinct CDR3 sequences; roughly a third are singletons and the top ten take about an eighth. The sample was cultured CD8+ T cells from PBMCs, taken from culture after CMV antigen stimulation. All receptors come from a human donor in good health (CMV status not recorded). Some clones in this sample may be carry-over from other donors' samples.

The genes are TRBV6-2 or TRBV6-3 and TRBJ2-7; tentatively, D is TRBD1 (5 bases). Germline-derived CDR1 and CDR2 are MNHEY and SVGEGT. The CDR3 is 15 residues long. V lost 4 bases and J lost 6, with 19 bases in between. The CDR3 loop reads CASSSPGLQPGEQYV. CDR3 sequence (DNA): TGTGCCAGCAGTTCCCCAGGGCTTCAACCGGGCGAGCAGTACGTC.

This clonotype was counted only a few times. The rearrangement joins TRBV7-8 to TRBJ1-4; D is uncertain. This CDR3 spans 14 amino acids. Germline V gene data show CDR1 as SGHVS and CDR2 as FQNEAQ. Trimming took 2 bases from V and 7 from J, leaving 11 bases between them. DNA for the CDR3: TGTGCCAGCAGCTTACCTTCAGGTGGTGAAAAACTGTTTTTT. Its translation is CASSLPSGGEKLFF.

This clonotype was seen many times. One junction end does not reproduce the germline sequence, and a read error may be involved. The chain uses TRBV5-1 and TRBJ2-1; TRBD2 matches at 8 bases. The CDR3 has 15 residues. CDR1 and CDR2 (germline): SGHRS, YFSETQ. CDR3 bases: TGTGCCAGCAGTTTAGCGGGGCTTTCCTACAATGAGCAGTTCTTC. This encodes CASSLAGLSYNEQFF.

The chain couples TRBV15 to TRBJ2-7, with TRBD1 matching over 7 bases. The CDR3 extends over 16 amino acids. Germline CDR1 reads LNHNV; CDR2 reads YYDKDF (reference sequence). The ends lost 2 bases at V and 3 bases at J; junction bases unmatched: 10. The DNA for the CDR3 is TGTGCCACCAGCAGATACCTGCCGGGACAGCTCTACGAGCAGTACGTC. Its protein product is CATSRYLPGQLYEQYV.

This clonotype was found a few times. This chain joins TRBV7-9 and TRBJ2-7, with 9 bases lining up with TRBD1. Trimming cost V 4 bases and J 1 base; bases outside gene matches: 2. CDR1 and CDR2 (germline): SEHNR, FQNEAQ (reference sequence). The CDR3 has 14 residues. This chain's CDR3 is CASSSDRGSYEQYF. In nucleotides, the CDR3 is TGTGCCAGCAGCTCTGACAGGGGGTCCTACGAGCAGTACTTC.

The chain joins TRBV29-1 to TRBJ1-1; no definite D call. The germline V and J ends were trimmed by 3 bases and 1 base, with 12 bases remaining between them. Per the germline V gene, CDR1 is SQVTM and CDR2 is ANQGSEA. The CDR3 is made up of 14 amino acids. This chain's CDR3 is CSVDPGEGNTEAFF. The DNA for the CDR3 is TGCAGCGTTGATCCCGGGGAGGGGAACACTGAAGCTTTCTTT. The variable domain in full, with the rest retrieved from reference TRBV29-1 and TRBJ1-1, is SAVISQKPSRDICQRGTSLTIQCQVDSQVTMMFWYRQQPGQSLTLIATANQGSEATYESGFVIDKFPISRPNLTFSTLTVSNMSPEDSSIYLCSVDPGEGNTEAFFGQGTRLTVV.

The genes are TRBV6-5 and TRBJ2-1; 8 bases match TRBD2. The CDR3 spans 17 residues. J was trimmed by 3 bases and V by 1 base; bases with no gene match: 8. Looked up from germline, CDR1 is MNHEY and CDR2 is SVGAGI. This CDR3 is CASSYYPAGGFYNEQFF. The CDR3 nucleotides are TGTGCCAGCAGTTACTATCCGGCGGGGGGCTTCTACAATGAGCAGTTCTTC.

This sequence joins TRBV6-1 and TRBJ2-4, with D unresolved. Looked up from germline, CDR1 is MNHNS and CDR2 is SASEGT. This CDR3 is built from 16 residues. V gave up 7 bases and J gave up 0 bases, with 16 bases separating them. CDR3 DNA: TGTGCCAGCACCCCCAGGATAGGGCTAGCCAAAAACATTCAGTACTTC. Its protein product is CASTPRIGLAKNIQYF.

The V call is TRBV10-3, the J call TRBJ2-1; 8 bases line up with TRBD1. Per germline, CDR1 ENHRY and CDR2 SYGVKD. The junction had 8 bases not matched to a gene; V was cut back by 0 bases and J by 10 bases. The CDR3 totals 15 residues. CDR3 DNA: TGTGCCATCAGTGAGTCCAGGGGGCCCCCGGGAGAGCAGTTCTTC. This translates into CAISESRGPPGEQFF.

This clonotype has a count of ten or more. V is TRBV28 and J is TRBJ2-7; no clear D. This CDR3 is 11 amino acids long. Per germline, CDR1 MDHEN and CDR2 SYDVKM. The V end was cut by 10 bases, the J end by 5 bases, with 12 bases between. The CDR3 sequence is CATGGRHEQYV. For the CDR3, the DNA is TGTGCCACCGGCGGCCGGCACGAGCAGTACGTC.